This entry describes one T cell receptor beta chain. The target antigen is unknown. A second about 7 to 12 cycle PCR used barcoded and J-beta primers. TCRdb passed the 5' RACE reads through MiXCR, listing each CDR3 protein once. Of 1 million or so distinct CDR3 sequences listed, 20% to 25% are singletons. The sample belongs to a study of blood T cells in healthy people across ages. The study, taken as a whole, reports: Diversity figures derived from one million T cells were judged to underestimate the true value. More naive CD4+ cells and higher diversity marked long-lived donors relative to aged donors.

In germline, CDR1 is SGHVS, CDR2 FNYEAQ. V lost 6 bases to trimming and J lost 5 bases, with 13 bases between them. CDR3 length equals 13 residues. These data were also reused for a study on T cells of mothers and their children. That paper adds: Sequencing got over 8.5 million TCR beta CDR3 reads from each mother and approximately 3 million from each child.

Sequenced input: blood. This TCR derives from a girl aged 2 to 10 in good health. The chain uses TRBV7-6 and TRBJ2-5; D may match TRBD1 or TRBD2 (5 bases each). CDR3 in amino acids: CASSRDLSETQYF. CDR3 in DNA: TGTGCCAGCAGTCGGGACCTCTCGGAGACCCAGTACTTC.